These T cell receptor beta chains were read from a single sample in a study of identical twins. TCRdb reprocessed the 5' RACE reads via MiXCR and lists one record per CDR3 protein. The profile shows about 720,000 distinct CDR3 sequences, 8.5% to 9% of them singletons. In addition, the sample was reused for a study of yellow fever vaccine responses in identical twins.

The sequencing input was PBMCs. Receptors were obtained from a woman between 18 and 30 years old in good health. Both conserved end residues are part of each CDR3. A D gene is named only where the DNA matches it firmly. Where a row states a size, it is once, few, many or the class of an expanded clone; other rows omit it.

clone_size,v_call,d_call,j_call,cdr3_aa,cdr3_nt
.,TRBV7-8,TRBD2,TRBJ2-1,CASSSRDYQFF,TGTGCCAGCAGCTCCCGGGACTATCAGTTCTTC
.,TRBV2,.,TRBJ2-3,CASGSGTRTDTQYF,TGTGCCAGTGGGTCGGGTACCCGCACAGATACGCAGTATTTT
.,TRBV20-1,TRBD2,TRBJ2-7,CSARDTWGTSGGRTPYEQYF,TGCAGTGCTAGAGATACGTGGGGGACTAGCGGGGGCCGGACCCCATACGAGCAGTACTTC
many,TRBV11-2,.,TRBJ2-4,CASSLGSQAAKNIQYF,TGTGCCAGCAGCTTAGGGTCTCAGGCGGCCAAAAACATTCAGTACTTC
many,TRBV10-3,.,TRBJ2-3,CAISEGTYTQYF,TGTGCCATCAGTGAGGGGACCTATACGCAGTATTTT
many,TRBV12-3/TRBV12-4,.,TRBJ2-6,CASRGPGANVLTF,TGTGCCAGCAGGGGCCCTGGGGCCAACGTCCTGACTTTC
.,TRBV3-1,TRBD1,TRBJ2-1,CASSQTKTGTGLFDEQFF,TGTGCCAGCAGCCAAACGAAAACCGGGACAGGATTATTCGATGAGCAGTTCTTC
few,TRBV10-3,TRBD2,TRBJ2-5,CAISRGLAGKETQYF,TGTGCCATCAGTCGAGGACTAGCGGGGAAAGAGACCCAGTACTTC
.,TRBV28,.,TRBJ2-7,CASSPISRNEQYF,TGTGCCAGCAGCCCGATCTCCCGGAACGAGCAGTACTTC
.,TRBV4-3,.,TRBJ2-5,CASSRETADGETQYF,TGCGCCAGCAGCCGAGAAACGGCGGATGGAGAGACCCAGTACTTC
few,TRBV4-3,TRBD1,TRBJ2-3,CASSQGKTGAHTDTQYF,TGCGCCAGCAGCCAAGGAAAGACAGGGGCCCACACAGATACGCAGTATTTT
few,TRBV10-3,TRBD1,TRBJ1-5,CAISTRDRDDQPQHF,TGTGCCATCAGTACCCGGGACAGGGACGATCAGCCCCAGCATTTT
.,TRBV10-3,.,TRBJ2-2,CAIRRTGELFF,TGTGCCATACGACGGACCGGGGAGCTGTTTTTT
.,TRBV30,.,TRBJ2-6,CAWRLWAPGGSGANVLTF,TGTGCCTGGAGATTGTGGGCCCCGGGCGGCTCTGGGGCCAACGTCCTGACTTTC
few,TRBV7-9,.,TRBJ1-5,CASSLGTISNQPQHF,TGTGCCAGCAGCTTAGGGACAATTAGCAATCAGCCCCAGCATTTT
few,TRBV20-1,.,TRBJ2-1,CSAPRAYNEQFF,TGCAGTGCCCCCAGGGCGTACAATGAGCAGTTCTTC
few,TRBV15,TRBD1,TRBJ2-7,CATQAGGLHEQYF,TGTGCCACCCAGGCAGGGGGCTTGCACGAGCAGTACTTC
few,TRBV20-1,.,TRBJ1-2,CSARNRNIYGYTF,TGCAGTGCTAGAAACCGGAACATCTATGGCTACACCTTC